What follows is one T cell receptor (beta chain) and its context. The entry originates in a study of Graves' ophthalmopathy and Graves' hyperthyroidism. The authors amplified TCR beta CDR3 regions from RNA transcripts. HTBI primers were employed in first-round RT-PCR, then a second-round multiplex PCR followed. TCRdb itself ran the multiplex PCR reads through MiXCR, one entry per CDR3 protein. The sample holds approximately 500,000 distinct CDR3 sequences; 14% are singletons and the top ten take roughly 10%. This CDR3 is 13 amino acids long. The ends were cut back, 4 bases at V and 4 bases at J, with 13 bases in the middle. The germline gives CDR1 SQVTM, CDR2 ANQGSEA.

The chain joins TRBV29-1 to TRBJ1-2; D unclear. This sequence originates from a woman aged 25 to 39 with Graves' ophthalmopathy. The sequenced material came from blood. The CDR3 loop is CSVGSLELYGYTF. CDR3 in DNA: TGCAGCGTTGGGTCCTTGGAGCTCTATGGCTACACCTTC.